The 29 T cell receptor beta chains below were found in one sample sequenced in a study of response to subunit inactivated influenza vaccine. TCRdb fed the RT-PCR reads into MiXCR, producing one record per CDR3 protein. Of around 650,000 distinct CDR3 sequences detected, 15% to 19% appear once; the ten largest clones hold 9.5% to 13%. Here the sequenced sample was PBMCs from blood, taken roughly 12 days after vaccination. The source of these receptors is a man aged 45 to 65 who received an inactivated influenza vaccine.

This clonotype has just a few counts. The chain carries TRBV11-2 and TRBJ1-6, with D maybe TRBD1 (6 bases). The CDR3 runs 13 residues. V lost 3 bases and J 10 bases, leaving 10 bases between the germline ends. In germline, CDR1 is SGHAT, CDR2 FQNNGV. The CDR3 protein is CASSFRTDSPLHF. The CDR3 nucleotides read TGTGCCAGCAGCTTTAGGACAGACTCACCCCTCCACTTT.

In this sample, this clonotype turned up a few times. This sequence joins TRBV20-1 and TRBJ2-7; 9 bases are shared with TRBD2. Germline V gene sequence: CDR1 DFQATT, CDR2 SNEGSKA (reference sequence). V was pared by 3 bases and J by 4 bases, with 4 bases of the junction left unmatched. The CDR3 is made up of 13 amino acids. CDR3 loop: CSARAGGRYEQYF. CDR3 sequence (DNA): TGCAGTGCTAGGGCGGGGGGGCGGTACGAGCAGTACTTC.

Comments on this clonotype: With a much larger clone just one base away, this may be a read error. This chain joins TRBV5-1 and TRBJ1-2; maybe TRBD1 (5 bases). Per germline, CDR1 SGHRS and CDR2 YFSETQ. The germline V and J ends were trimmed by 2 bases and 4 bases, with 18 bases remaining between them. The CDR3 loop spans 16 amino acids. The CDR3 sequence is CASSLTTQVISYGYTF. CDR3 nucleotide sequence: TGCGCCAGCAGCTTAACTACACAGGTGATCAGCTATGGCTACACCTTC.

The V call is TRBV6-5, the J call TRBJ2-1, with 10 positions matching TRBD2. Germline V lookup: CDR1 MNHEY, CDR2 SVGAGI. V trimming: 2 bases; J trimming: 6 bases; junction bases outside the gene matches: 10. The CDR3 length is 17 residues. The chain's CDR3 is CASSYDSSGSPANEQFF. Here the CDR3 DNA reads TGTGCCAGCAGTTACGATTCTAGCGGGAGCCCTGCCAATGAGCAGTTCTTC.

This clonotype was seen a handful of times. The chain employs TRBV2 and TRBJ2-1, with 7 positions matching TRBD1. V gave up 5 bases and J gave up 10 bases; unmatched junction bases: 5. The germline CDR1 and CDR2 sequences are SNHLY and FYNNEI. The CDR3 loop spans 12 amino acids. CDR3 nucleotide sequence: TGTGCCAGCAGTAAGGACAGGCGGGAGCAGTTCTTC. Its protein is CASSKDRREQFF.

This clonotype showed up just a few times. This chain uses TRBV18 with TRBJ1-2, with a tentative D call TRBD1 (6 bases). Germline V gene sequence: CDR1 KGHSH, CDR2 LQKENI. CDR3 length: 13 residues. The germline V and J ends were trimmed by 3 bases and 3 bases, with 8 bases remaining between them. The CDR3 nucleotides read TGTGCCAGCTCACCGCAGGGGTACTATGGCTACACCTTC. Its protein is CASSPQGYYGYTF.

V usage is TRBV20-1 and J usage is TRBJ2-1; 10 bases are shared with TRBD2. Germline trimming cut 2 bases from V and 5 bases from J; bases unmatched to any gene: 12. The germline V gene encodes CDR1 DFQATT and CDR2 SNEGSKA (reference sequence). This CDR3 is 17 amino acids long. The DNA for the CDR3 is TGCAGTGCTAGACGGGGCGTCAGGCTAGCGGGAGACAATGAGCAGTTCTTC. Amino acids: CSARRGVRLAGDNEQFF.

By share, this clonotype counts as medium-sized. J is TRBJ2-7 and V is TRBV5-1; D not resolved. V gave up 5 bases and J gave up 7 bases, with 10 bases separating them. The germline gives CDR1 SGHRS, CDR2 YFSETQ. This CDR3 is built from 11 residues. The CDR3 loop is CASRQGREQYF. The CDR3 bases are TGCGCCAGCAGACAAGGACGGGAGCAGTACTTC. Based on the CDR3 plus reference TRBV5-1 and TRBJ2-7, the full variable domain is KAGVTQTPRYLIKTRGQQVTLSCSPISGHRSVSWYQQTPGQGLQFLFEYFSETQRNKGNFPGRFSGRQFSNSRSEMNVSTLELGDSALYLCASRQGREQYFGPGTRLTVT.

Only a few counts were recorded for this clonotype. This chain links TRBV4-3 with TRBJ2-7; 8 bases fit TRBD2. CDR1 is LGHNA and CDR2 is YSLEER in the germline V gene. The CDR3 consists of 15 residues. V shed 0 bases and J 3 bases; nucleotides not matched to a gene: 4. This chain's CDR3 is CASSQDRGGFYEQYF. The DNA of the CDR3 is TGCGCCAGCAGCCAAGATCGGGGGGGATTCTACGAGCAGTACTTC.

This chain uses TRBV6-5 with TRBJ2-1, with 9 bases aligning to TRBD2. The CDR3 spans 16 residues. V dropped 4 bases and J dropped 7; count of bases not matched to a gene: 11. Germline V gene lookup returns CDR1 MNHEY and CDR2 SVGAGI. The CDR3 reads CASSLIAGALRNEQFF. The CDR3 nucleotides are TGTGCCAGCAGTTTAATAGCGGGAGCCCTAAGGAATGAGCAGTTCTTC.

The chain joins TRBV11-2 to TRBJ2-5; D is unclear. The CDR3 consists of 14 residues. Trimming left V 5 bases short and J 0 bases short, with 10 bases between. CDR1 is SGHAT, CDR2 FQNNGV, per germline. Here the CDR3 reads CASSKGSDQETQYF. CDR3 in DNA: TGTGCCAGCAGCAAGGGAAGCGACCAAGAGACCCAGTACTTC. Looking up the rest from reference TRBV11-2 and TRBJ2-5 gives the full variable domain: EAGVAQSPRYKIIEKRQSVAFWCNPISGHATLYWYQQILGQGPKLLIQFQNNGVVDDSQLPKDRFSAERLKGVDSTLKIQPAKLEDSAVYLCASSKGSDQETQYFGPGTRLLVL.

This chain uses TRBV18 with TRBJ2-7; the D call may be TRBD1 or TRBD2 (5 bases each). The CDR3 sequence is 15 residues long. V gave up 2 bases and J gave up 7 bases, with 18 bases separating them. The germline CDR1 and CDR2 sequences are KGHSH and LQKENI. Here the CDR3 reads CASSPRGFGTWEQYF. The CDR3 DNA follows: TGTGCCAGCTCACCAAGGGGTTTCGGGACCTGGGAGCAGTACTTC.

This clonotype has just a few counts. CDR3 sequence (DNA): TGCGCCAGCAGCTTGGGACTAGCGGGGATAAACATTCAGTACTTC. It codes for CASSLGLAGINIQYF. The chain carries TRBV5-1 and TRBJ2-4; 11 nucleotides line up with TRBD2. With 0 bases clipped from V and 6 bases from J, the junction kept 2 bases outside the gene matches. The CDR3 extends over 15 amino acids. CDR1 SGHRS and CDR2 YFSETQ come from the germline V gene.

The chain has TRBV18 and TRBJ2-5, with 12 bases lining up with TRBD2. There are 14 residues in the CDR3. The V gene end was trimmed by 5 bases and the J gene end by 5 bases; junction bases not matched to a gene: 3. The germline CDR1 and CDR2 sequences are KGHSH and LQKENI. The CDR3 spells CASSGLAGSETQYF. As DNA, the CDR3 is TGTGCCAGCTCAGGACTAGCGGGATCGGAGACCCAGTACTTC.

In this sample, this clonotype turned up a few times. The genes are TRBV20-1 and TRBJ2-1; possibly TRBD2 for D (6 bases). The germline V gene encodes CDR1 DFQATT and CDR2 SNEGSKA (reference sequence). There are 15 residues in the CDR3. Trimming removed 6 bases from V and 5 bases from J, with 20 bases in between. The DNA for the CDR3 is TGCAGTGCAGTAACGGGACTGCCGGGGCACAATGAGCAGTTCTTC. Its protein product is CSAVTGLPGHNEQFF.

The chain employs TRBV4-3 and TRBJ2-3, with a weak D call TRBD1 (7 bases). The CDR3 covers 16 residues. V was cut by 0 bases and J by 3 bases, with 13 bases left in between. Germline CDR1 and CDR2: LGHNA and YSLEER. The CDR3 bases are TGCGCCAGCAGCCAAGAGCTCAGGGGGAGGACAGATACGCAGTATTTT. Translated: CASSQELRGRTDTQYF.

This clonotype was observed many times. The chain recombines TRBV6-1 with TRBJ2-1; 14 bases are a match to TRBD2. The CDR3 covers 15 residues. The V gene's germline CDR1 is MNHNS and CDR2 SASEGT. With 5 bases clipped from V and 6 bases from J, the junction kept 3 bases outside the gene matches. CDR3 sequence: CASSTGTSGSNEQFF. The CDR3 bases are TGTGCCAGCAGTACCGGGACTAGCGGGAGCAATGAGCAGTTCTTC.

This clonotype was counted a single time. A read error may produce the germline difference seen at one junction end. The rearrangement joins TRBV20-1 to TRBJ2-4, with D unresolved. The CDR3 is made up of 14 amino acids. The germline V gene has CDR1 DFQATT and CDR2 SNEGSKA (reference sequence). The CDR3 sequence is CSAREPDLSNIQYF. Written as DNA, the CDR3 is TGCAGTGCCAGAGAGCCTGATTTAAGCAACATTCAGTACTTC.

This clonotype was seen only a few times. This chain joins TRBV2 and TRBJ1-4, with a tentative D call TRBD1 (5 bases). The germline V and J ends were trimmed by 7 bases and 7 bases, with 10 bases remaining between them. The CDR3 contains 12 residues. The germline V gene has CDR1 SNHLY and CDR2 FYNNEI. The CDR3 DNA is TGTGCCAGCACAGGGTTTGGTGAAAAACTGTTTTTT. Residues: CASTGFGEKLFF.

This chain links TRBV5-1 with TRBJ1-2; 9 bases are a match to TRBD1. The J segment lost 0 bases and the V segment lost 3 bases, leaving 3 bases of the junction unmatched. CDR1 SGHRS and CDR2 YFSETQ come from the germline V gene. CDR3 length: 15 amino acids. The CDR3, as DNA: TGCGCCAGCAGCTGGGGACAGGGTCCTAACTATGGCTACACCTTC. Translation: CASSWGQGPNYGYTF.

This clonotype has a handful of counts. DNA of the CDR3: TGTGCCATCTCACAGGGGGCGCGAGGGGCCAACGTCCTGACTTTC. Translated, it gives CAISQGARGANVLTF. The chain has TRBV10-3 and TRBJ2-6; 9 bases are a match to TRBD1. CDR1 ENHRY and CDR2 SYGVKD come from the germline V gene. This CDR3 region has 15 residues. Trimming cost V 8 bases and J 4 bases; bases outside gene matches: 6.

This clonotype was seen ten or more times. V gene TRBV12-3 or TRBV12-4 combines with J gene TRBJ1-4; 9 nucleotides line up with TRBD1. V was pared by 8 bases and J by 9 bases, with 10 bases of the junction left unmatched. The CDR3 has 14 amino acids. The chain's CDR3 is CASSRTGEAKKLFF. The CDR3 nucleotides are TGTGCCAGCTCGCGGACAGGGGAGGCTAAAAAACTGTTTTTT.

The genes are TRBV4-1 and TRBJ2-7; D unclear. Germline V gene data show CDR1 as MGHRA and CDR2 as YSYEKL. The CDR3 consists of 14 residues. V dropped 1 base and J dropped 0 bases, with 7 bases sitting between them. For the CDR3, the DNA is TGCGCCAGCAGCCAAGGGGAATACTCCTACGAGCAGTACTTC. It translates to CASSQGEYSYEQYF.

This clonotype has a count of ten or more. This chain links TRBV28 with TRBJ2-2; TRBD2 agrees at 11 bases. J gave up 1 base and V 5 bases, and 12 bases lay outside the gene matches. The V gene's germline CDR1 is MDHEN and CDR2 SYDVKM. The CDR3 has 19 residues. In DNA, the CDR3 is TGTGCCAGCAGTCTGCCTAGCGGGGGGCTCATAAAGAACACCGGGGAGCTGTTTTTT. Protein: CASSLPSGGLIKNTGELFF.

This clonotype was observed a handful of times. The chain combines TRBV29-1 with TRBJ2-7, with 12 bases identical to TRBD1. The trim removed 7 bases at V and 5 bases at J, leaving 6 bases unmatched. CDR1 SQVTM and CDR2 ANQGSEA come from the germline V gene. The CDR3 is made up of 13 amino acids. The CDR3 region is CSASGQGAHEQYF. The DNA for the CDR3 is TGCAGCGCGTCGGGACAGGGGGCCCACGAGCAGTACTTC.

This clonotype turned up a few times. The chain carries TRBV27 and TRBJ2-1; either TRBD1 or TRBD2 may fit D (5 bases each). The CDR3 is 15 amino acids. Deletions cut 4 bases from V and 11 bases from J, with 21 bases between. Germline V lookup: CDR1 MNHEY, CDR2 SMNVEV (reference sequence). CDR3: CASSSQTRPGPQQFF. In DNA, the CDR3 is TGTGCCAGCAGTTCCCAGACTCGACCGGGACCGCAGCAGTTCTTC.

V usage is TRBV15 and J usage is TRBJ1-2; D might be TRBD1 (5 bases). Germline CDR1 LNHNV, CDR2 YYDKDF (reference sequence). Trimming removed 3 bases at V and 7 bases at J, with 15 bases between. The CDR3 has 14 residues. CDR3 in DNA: TGTGCCACCAGCAGTGATAGGGGCTCCGGTGGCTACACCTTC. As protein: CATSSDRGSGGYTF.

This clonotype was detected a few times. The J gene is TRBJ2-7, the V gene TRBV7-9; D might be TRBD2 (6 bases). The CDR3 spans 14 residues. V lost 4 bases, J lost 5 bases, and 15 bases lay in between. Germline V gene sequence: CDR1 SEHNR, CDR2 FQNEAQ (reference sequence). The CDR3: CASSWGGTRDEQYF. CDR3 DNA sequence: TGTGCCAGCAGCTGGGGCGGGACTCGCGACGAGCAGTACTTC.

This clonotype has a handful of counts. The CDR3: CASSLEQGVSNYGYTF. The CDR3 DNA follows: TGTGCCAGCAGCTTAGAACAGGGGGTCTCTAACTATGGCTACACCTTC. This chain joins TRBV11-2 and TRBJ1-2, with 8 bases that match TRBD1. The junction had 3 bases not matched to a gene; V was cut back by 0 bases and J by 0 bases. The CDR3 spans 16 residues. CDR1 is SGHAT and CDR2 is FQNNGV in the germline V gene.